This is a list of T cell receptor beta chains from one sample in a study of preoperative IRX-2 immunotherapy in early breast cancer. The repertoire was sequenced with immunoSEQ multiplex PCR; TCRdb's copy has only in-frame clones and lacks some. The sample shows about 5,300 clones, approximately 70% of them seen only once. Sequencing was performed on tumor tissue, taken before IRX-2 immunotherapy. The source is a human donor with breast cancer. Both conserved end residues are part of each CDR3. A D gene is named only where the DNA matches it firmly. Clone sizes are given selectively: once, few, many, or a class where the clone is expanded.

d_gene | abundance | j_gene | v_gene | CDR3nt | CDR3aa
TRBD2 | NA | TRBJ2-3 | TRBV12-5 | TGTGCTAGTGGCGCAGCGGGAGCGTGGGGCACAGATACGCAGTATTTT | CASGAAGAWGTDTQYF
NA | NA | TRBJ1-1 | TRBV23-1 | TGCGCCAGCAGCCAAGATAGGGCAGGGGAAGCTTTCTTT | CASSQDRAGEAFF
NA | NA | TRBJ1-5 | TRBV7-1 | TGTGCCAGCAGCTCCCGGGACACTTATCAGCCCCAGCATTTT | CASSSRDTYQPQHF
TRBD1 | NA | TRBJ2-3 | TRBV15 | TGTGCCACCAGCAACCCGGAAGGGACAGGGCTCACAGATACGCAGTATTTT | CATSNPEGTGLTDTQYF
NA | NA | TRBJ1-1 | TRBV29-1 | TGCAGCGTCTCTGCCACTTTGAACACTGAAGCTTTCTTT | CSVSATLNTEAFF
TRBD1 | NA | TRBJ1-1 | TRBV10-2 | TGCGCCAGCAGTAGACAGGGAGGGGGCACTGAAGCTTTCTTT | CASSRQGGGTEAFF
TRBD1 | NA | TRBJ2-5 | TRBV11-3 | TGTGCCAGCAGCTTAGGGGACAGACCAGAGACCCAGTACTTC | CASSLGDRPETQYF
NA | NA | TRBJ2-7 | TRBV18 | TGTGCCAGCTCACAGGGAGGCTACGAGCAGTACTTC | CASSQGGYEQYF
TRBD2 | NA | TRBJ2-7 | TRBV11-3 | TGTGCCAGCAGCCAAGTCCTGACTAGCAGCTACGAGCAGTACTTC | CASSQVLTSSYEQYF
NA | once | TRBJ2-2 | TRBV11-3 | TGTGCCAGCAGCCCAGGACCCAACACCGGGGAGCTGTTTTTT | CASSPGPNTGELFF
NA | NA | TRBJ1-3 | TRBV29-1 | TGCAGCGTTGACCTAGGCGGAAACACCATATATTTT | CSVDLGGNTIYF
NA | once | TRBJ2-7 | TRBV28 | TGTGCCAGTCTATCTGGTGCAGGGATCTCCTACGAGCAGTACTTC | CASLSGAGISYEQYF
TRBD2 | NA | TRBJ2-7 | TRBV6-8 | TGTGCCAGCAGTGGGGAGGGCCGTGACTACGAGCAGTACTTC | CASSGEGRDYEQYF
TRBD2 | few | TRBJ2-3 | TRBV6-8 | TGTGCCAGCAGTTATAGCGGGAGCGCAGATACGCAGTATTTT | CASSYSGSADTQYF
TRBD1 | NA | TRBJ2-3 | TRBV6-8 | TGTGCCAGCAGTTATTCGGGACAGGGGATTCGGACAGATACGCAGTATTTT | CASSYSGQGIRTDTQYF
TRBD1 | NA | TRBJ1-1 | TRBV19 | TGTGCCAGTCTCCAACAGGGGGGGAACACTGAAGCTTTCTTT | CASLQQGGNTEAFF
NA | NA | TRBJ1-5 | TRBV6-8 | TGTGCCAGCAGTGAGTCCGAGGGTCAGCCCCAGCATTTT | CASSESEGQPQHF